The 27 T cell receptor beta chains in this list originate from one sample, sequenced in a study of CD8 T cells in Susac syndrome. Reverse transcription of 0.5 to 1 ug RNA used random hexamers. A single record per CDR3 protein comes from TCRdb applying MiXCR to the immunoSEQ multiplex PCR reads. The sample consists of just over 300,000 distinct CDR3 sequences, 92% of them appearing once. The sample was CD4+ T cells from PBMCs. The receptors here all came from a human donor with multiple sclerosis.

The count of this clonotype is one. This chain uses TRBV5-1 with TRBJ2-1, with 8 bases fitting TRBD2. CDR1 and CDR2 (germline): SGHRS, YFSETQ. V trimming: 0 bases; J trimming: 7 bases; junction bases outside the gene matches: 12. This CDR3 spans 17 amino acids. CDR3 region: CASSLDAGSGAVNEQFF. The CDR3 nucleotides are TGCGCCAGCAGCTTGGATGCGGGTAGCGGGGCCGTAAATGAGCAGTTCTTC.

The V gene is TRBV27, the J gene TRBJ2-1, with 10 bases fitting TRBD2. The CDR3 has 14 amino acids. Germline CDR1 and CDR2: MNHEY and SMNVEV (reference sequence). The ends lost 6 bases at V and 9 bases at J; junction bases unmatched: 8. In DNA, the CDR3 is TGTGCCAGCAGAAGAGCGGGAGGGCCTAGTGAGCAGTTCTTC. Amino acids: CASRRAGGPSEQFF.

This clonotype was counted a single time. The rearrangement joins TRBV6-2 or TRBV6-3 to TRBJ2-1; the match to TRBD2 covers 8 bases. Looked up from germline, CDR1 is MNHEY and CDR2 is SVGEGT. Trimming at V came to 6 bases and at J to 7 bases, leaving 8 bases not matched to a gene. CDR3 length: 14 amino acids. CDR3 sequence: CASRPSGSMNEQFF. Here the CDR3 DNA reads TGTGCCAGCAGGCCGAGCGGGAGCATGAATGAGCAGTTCTTC.

This rearrangement joins TRBV30 to TRBJ1-2; D is perhaps TRBD1 (6 bases). Per the germline V gene, CDR1 is GTSNPN and CDR2 is SVGIG (reference sequence). The V gene lost 3 bases and the J gene lost 5 bases, with 22 bases spanning the gap. The CDR3 runs to 16 residues. CDR3 in amino acids: CAWSYRRSGTRYGYTF. DNA of the CDR3: TGTGCCTGGAGCTATAGACGCTCCGGGACAAGATATGGCTACACCTTC.

The CDR3 DNA reads as TGCGCCAGCAGCGCGGGACTTACCTATGGCTACACCTTC. Translated, it gives CASSAGLTYGYTF. The rearrangement uses TRBV5-1 and TRBJ1-2, with TRBD1 as a possible D gene (5 bases). Trimming stripped 4 bases from V and 4 bases from J, with 11 bases between. Germline CDR1 SGHRS, CDR2 YFSETQ. The CDR3 runs to 13 residues.

The chain couples TRBV4-2 to TRBJ2-3, with D perhaps matching TRBD1 or TRBD2 (6 bases each). This CDR3 region has 16 residues. V lost 4 bases and J lost 2, with 16 bases in between. CDR1 and CDR2 (germline): LGHNA, YNFKEQ. The DNA of the CDR3 is TGTGCCAGCAGCCTACTTTCGGGGGACAACACAGATACGCAGTATTTT. Translation: CASSLLSGDNTDTQYF.

The chain links TRBV5-1 to TRBJ1-1, with D tentatively TRBD1 (5 bases). V shed 4 bases and J shed 1 base, with 14 bases lying between them. CDR3 size: 15 residues. The V gene's germline CDR1 is SGHRS and CDR2 YFSETQ. The CDR3 sequence is CASSPAGRGNTEAFF. In DNA, the CDR3 is TGCGCCAGCAGCCCCGCGGGACGAGGGAACACTGAAGCTTTCTTT.

The chain recombines TRBV27 with TRBJ2-3; 7 bases agree with TRBD2. The CDR3 loop spans 15 amino acids. Trimming at V came to 7 bases and at J to 5 bases, leaving 12 bases not matched to a gene. Germline CDR1 and CDR2: MNHEY and SMNVEV (reference sequence). Here the CDR3 reads CASNPLRGDRDTQYF. For the CDR3, the DNA is TGTGCCAGCAACCCCTTACGGGGGGATCGAGATACGCAGTATTTT.

V and J are TRBV19 and TRBJ1-6; 9 nucleotides match TRBD1. Losses at the gene ends were 5 bases for V and 5 bases for J; bases not matched to a gene: 4. The CDR3 is 15 residues long. Looked up from germline, CDR1 is LNHDA and CDR2 is SQIVND (reference sequence). The CDR3 protein is CASSGGDRDNSPLHF. For the CDR3, the DNA is TGTGCCAGTAGTGGTGGGGACAGGGATAATTCACCCCTCCACTTT.

V and J are TRBV15 and TRBJ2-1; D is unclear. CDR1 is LNHNV, CDR2 YYDKDF, per germline (reference sequence). The CDR3 has 13 residues. Deletions cut 1 base from V and 10 bases from J, with 11 bases between. The DNA of the CDR3 is TGTGCCACCAGCAGAGGCCGGGCGAGCGAGCAGTTCTTC. Protein: CATSRGRASEQFF.

This clonotype was counted a few times. CDR3 sequence: CATRGDGNQPQHF. In nucleotides, the CDR3 is TGTGCCACCCGGGGAGACGGCAATCAGCCCCAGCATTTT. The rearrangement uses TRBV19 and TRBJ1-5; D is undetermined. Germline CDR1 and CDR2: LNHDA and SQIVND (reference sequence). The CDR3 runs to 13 residues. The V gene lost 10 bases and the J gene lost 2 bases, with 12 bases spanning the gap.

The gene calls are TRBV12-3 or TRBV12-4 and TRBJ2-2, with D uncertain. Trimming removed 2 bases at V and 4 bases at J, with 14 bases between. This CDR3 spans 16 amino acids. The CDR3 region has the DNA TGTGCCAGCAGTTTATCCGCGACCGGTCCCACCGGGGAGCTGTTTTTT. It yields the protein CASSLSATGPTGELFF.

This rearrangement joins TRBV27 to TRBJ2-5; D gene unclear. Germline V gene lookup returns CDR1 MNHEY and CDR2 SMNVEV (reference sequence). There are 13 residues in the CDR3. Between the trimmed V and J ends, which lost 3 bases and 3 bases, there was a span of 8 bases. The CDR3 sequence: CASSFGQEETQYF. Written as DNA, the CDR3 is TGTGCCAGCAGTTTCGGGCAGGAAGAGACCCAGTACTTC.

The chain uses TRBV12-3 or TRBV12-4 and TRBJ2-5; 9 positions agree with TRBD1. This CDR3 has 15 amino acids. J gave up 2 bases and V 6 bases, and 7 bases lay outside the gene matches. The CDR3 sequence: CASSRGQGWQETQYF. In DNA, the CDR3 is TGTGCCAGCAGCCGAGGACAGGGGTGGCAAGAGACCCAGTACTTC.

V and J are TRBV3-1 and TRBJ2-3; the match to TRBD2 covers 12 bases. This CDR3 region has 15 residues. V was pared by 4 bases and J by 5 bases, with 4 bases of the junction left unmatched. The V gene's germline CDR1 is LGHDT and CDR2 YNNKEL (reference sequence). The CDR3 DNA sequence: TGTGCCAGCAGCCCTCTAGCGGGGGGGCAAGATACGCAGTATTTT. It encodes CASSPLAGGQDTQYF.

This clonotype was detected only once. The chain combines TRBV12-3 or TRBV12-4 with TRBJ2-7, with D hard to call. V shed 5 bases and J shed 2 bases, with 13 bases lying between them. CDR3 length equals 14 residues. This chain's CDR3 is CASSPRVPPYEQYF. The DNA of the CDR3 is TGTGCCAGCAGTCCTCGGGTCCCGCCCTACGAGCAGTACTTC.

This clonotype came up once. This chain connects TRBV2 to TRBJ2-5, with 9 bases identical to TRBD2. V lost 7 bases and J lost 4; bases outside the gene matches: 7. This CDR3 spans 14 amino acids. Germline V gene data show CDR1 as SNHLY and CDR2 as FYNNEI. The CDR3 loop is CASILASGIETQYF. The CDR3 region has the DNA TGTGCCAGCATATTGGCTAGCGGGATAGAGACCCAGTACTTC. Looking up the rest from reference TRBV2 and TRBJ2-5 gives the full variable domain: EPEVTQTPSHQVTQMGQEVILRCVPISNHLYFYWYRQILGQKVEFLVSFYNNEISEKSEIFDDQFSVERPDGSNFTLKIRSTKLEDSAMYFCASILASGIETQYFGPGTRLLVL.

V and J are TRBV6-2 or TRBV6-3 and TRBJ1-5; 7 positions agree with TRBD1. Trimming removed 7 bases from V and 7 bases from J; junction bases left unmatched: 10. The CDR3 has 14 residues. Germline CDR1 MNHEY, CDR2 SVGEGT. The CDR3 spells CASTLTGRGQPQHF. CDR3 bases: TGTGCCAGCACCTTGACAGGGCGGGGGCAGCCCCAGCATTTT.

This chain uses TRBV6-5 with TRBJ2-1; the D gene is possibly TRBD2 (6 bases). The V gene lost 4 bases and the J gene lost 8 bases, with 15 bases spanning the gap. Germline V lookup: CDR1 MNHEY, CDR2 SVGAGI. The CDR3 contains 14 residues. The CDR3 DNA reads as TGTGCCAGCAGTTCCGCGGGGCATGGTTATGAGCAGTTCTTC. The encoded protein is CASSSAGHGYEQFF.

The J gene is TRBJ1-2, the V gene TRBV20-1; D perhaps matches TRBD1 (6 bases). The CDR3 extends over 13 amino acids. V dropped 4 bases and J dropped 8 bases, with 17 bases sitting between them. Germline CDR1 DFQATT, CDR2 SNEGSKA (reference sequence). The chain's CDR3 is CSATLPGGWGYTF. The CDR3 DNA reads as TGCAGTGCTACGTTACCGGGGGGCTGGGGCTACACCTTC.

The rearrangement joins TRBV10-3 to TRBJ1-1; D is possibly TRBD1 (5 bases). Trimming pared 4 bases from V and 5 bases from J, leaving 11 bases between. This CDR3 has 13 amino acids. Germline CDR1 and CDR2: ENHRY and SYGVKD. The CDR3 loop reads CAISAGGGTEAFF. The DNA for the CDR3 is TGTGCCATCAGTGCTGGGGGGGGGACTGAAGCTTTCTTT.

The J gene is TRBJ1-1, the V gene TRBV18; tentatively, D is TRBD1 (5 bases). There are 16 residues in the CDR3. Germline loops: CDR1 KGHSH, CDR2 LQKENI. V lost 3 bases, J lost 6 bases, and 20 bases lay in between. CDR3 residues: CASSPIRTGKGAEAFF. The CDR3 nucleotides read TGTGCCAGCTCACCTATTAGGACGGGGAAAGGGGCTGAAGCTTTCTTT.

The chain has TRBV3-1 and TRBJ2-7; TRBD1 is a possible D gene (5 bases). Germline V gene data show CDR1 as LGHDT and CDR2 as YNNKEL (reference sequence). This CDR3 spans 16 amino acids. Between the trimmed V and J ends, which lost 0 bases and 2 bases, there was a span of 14 bases. CDR3 DNA: TGTGCCAGCAGCCAAGATTTAATACAGGCTGCCTACGAGCAGTACTTC. Translated, it gives CASSQDLIQAAYEQYF.

The sample holds a few counts of this clonotype. The J gene is TRBJ2-1, the V gene TRBV12-3 or TRBV12-4, with D maybe TRBD1 (5 bases). With 5 bases removed from V and 4 bases from J, the gap between germline ends came to 9 bases. The CDR3 is 13 amino acids. The CDR3 loop is CASSLRQYNEQFF. CDR3 sequence (DNA): TGTGCCAGCAGTCTACGACAGTACAATGAGCAGTTCTTC.

The chain has TRBV27 and TRBJ2-1; perhaps D is TRBD1 or TRBD2 (5 bases each). Trimming left V 2 bases short and J 2 bases short, with 25 bases between. The V gene's germline CDR1 is MNHEY and CDR2 SMNVEV (reference sequence). The CDR3 is made up of 20 amino acids. Here the CDR3 DNA reads TGTGCCAGCAGTTTAAATTACGGATTCCTTGGGGACGAAGCCTACAATGAGCAGTTCTTC. It codes for CASSLNYGFLGDEAYNEQFF.

This sequence joins TRBV3-1 and TRBJ1-2; TRBD1 might be the D (5 bases). Germline V gene sequence: CDR1 LGHDT, CDR2 YNNKEL (reference sequence). The CDR3 contains 11 residues. Between the trimmed V and J ends, which lost 4 bases and 8 bases, there was a span of 8 bases. The CDR3 coding sequence is TGTGCCAGCAGCCGCGGGGGGGGCTACACCTTC. It yields the protein CASSRGGGYTF.

V gene TRBV2 combines with J gene TRBJ1-1; D remains unclear. V lost 6 bases to trimming and J lost 4 bases, with 12 bases between them. CDR3 length: 13 amino acids. Germline lookup yields CDR1 SNHLY and CDR2 FYNNEI. The CDR3 DNA sequence: TGTGCCAGCAGCCCCCGAGTTGGCACTGAAGCTTTCTTT. Protein product: CASSPRVGTEAFF. Variable domain in full (rest from reference TRBV2 and TRBJ1-1): EPEVTQTPSHQVTQMGQEVILRCVPISNHLYFYWYRQILGQKVEFLVSFYNNEISEKSEIFDDQFSVERPDGSNFTLKIRSTKLEDSAMYFCASSPRVGTEAFFGQGTRLTVV.